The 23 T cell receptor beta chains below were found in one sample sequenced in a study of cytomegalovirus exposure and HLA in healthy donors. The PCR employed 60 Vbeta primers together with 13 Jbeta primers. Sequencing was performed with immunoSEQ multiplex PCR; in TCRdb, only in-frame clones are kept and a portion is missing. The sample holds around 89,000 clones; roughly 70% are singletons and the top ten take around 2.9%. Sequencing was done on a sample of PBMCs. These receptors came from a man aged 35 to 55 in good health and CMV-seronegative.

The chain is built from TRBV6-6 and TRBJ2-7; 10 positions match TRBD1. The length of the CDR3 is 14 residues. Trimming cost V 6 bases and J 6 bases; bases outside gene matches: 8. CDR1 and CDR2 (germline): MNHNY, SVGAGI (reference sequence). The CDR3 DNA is TGTGCCAGCAGACTCGGGACAGGGGAAGGCGAGCAGTACTTC. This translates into CASRLGTGEGEQYF.

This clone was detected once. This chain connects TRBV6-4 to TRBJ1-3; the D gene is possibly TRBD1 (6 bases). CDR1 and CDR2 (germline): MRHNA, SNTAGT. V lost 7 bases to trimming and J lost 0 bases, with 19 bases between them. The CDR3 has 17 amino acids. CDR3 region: CASTSTVQGYSGNTIYF. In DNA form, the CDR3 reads TGTGCCAGCACCTCAACCGTACAGGGTTACTCTGGAAACACCATATATTTT.

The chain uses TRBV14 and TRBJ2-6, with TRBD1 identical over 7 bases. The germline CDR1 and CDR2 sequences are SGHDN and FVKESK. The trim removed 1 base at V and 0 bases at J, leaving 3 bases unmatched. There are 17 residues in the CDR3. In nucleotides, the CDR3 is TGTGCCAGCAGCCAAGTCAGGGGGATCTCTGGGGCCAACGTCCTGACTTTC. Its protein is CASSQVRGISGANVLTF. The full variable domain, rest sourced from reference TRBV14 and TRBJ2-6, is EAGVTQFPSHSVIEKGQTVTLRCDPISGHDNLYWYRRVMGKEIKFLLHFVKESKQDESGMPNNRFLAERTGGTYSTLKVQPAELEDSGVYFCASSQVRGISGANVLTFGAGSRLTVL.

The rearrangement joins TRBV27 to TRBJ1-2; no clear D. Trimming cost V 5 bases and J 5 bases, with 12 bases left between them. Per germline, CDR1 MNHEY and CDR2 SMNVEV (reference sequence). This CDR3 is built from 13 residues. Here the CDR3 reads CASSPDTGYGYTF. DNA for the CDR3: TGTGCCAGCAGTCCCGATACGGGGTATGGCTACACCTTC.

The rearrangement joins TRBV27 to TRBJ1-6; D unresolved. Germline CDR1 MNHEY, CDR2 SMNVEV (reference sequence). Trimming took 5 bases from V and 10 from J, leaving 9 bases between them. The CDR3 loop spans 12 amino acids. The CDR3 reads CASSPYGSPLHF. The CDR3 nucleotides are TGTGCCAGCAGTCCGTACGGGTCACCCCTCCACTTT.

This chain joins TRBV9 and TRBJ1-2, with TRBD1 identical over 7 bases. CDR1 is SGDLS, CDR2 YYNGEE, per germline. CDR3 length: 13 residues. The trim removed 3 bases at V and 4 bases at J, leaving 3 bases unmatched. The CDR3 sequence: CASSAGGTYGYTF. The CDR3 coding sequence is TGTGCCAGCAGCGCAGGGGGAACCTATGGCTACACCTTC.

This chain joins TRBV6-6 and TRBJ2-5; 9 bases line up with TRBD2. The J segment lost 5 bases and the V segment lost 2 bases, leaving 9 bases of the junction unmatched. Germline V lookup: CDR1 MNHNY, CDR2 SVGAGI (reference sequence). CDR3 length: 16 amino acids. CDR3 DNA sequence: TGTGCCAGCAGTTACCAGGCGGGGGGGCCGGGTGAGACCCAGTACTTC. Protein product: CASSYQAGGPGETQYF.

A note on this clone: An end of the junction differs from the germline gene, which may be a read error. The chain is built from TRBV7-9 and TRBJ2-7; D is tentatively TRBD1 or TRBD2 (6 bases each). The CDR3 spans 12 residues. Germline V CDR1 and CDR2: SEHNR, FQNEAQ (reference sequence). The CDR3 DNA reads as TGTTCCAGCAGCTTAGGGGGGCCCGAGCAGTACTTC. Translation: CSSSLGGPEQYF.

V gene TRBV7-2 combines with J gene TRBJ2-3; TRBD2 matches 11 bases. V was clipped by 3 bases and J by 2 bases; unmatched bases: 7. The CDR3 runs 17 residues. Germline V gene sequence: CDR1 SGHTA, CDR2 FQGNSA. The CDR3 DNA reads TGTGCCAGCAGCTTTAATCCTAGCGGGGGGATCACAGATACGCAGTATTTT. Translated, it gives CASSFNPSGGITDTQYF.

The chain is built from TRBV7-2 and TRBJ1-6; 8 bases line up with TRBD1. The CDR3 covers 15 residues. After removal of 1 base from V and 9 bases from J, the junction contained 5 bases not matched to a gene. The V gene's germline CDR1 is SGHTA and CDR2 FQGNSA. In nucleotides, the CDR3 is TGTGCCAGCAGCTTAGATGCAGGGGGCGTTTCACCCCTCCACTTT. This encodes CASSLDAGGVSPLHF.

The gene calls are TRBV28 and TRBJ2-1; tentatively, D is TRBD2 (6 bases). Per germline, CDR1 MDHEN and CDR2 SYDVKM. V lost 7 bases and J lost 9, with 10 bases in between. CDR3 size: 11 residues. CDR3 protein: CASISEGEQFF. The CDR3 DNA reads TGTGCCAGCATTTCGGAGGGTGAGCAGTTCTTC.

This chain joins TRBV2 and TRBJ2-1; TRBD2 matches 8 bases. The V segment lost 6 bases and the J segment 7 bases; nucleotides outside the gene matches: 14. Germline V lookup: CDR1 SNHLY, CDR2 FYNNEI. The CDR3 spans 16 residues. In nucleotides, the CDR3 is TGTGCCAGCAGCGGCGGGGAACAGCGGGGGCTTAATGAGCAGTTCTTC. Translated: CASSGGEQRGLNEQFF.

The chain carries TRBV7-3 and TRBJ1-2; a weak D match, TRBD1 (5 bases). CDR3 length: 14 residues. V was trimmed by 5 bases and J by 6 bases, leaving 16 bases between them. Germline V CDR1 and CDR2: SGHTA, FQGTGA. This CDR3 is CASSPGGVKDGYTF. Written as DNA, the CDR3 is TGTGCCAGCAGCCCTGGGGGGGTTAAGGATGGCTACACCTTC.

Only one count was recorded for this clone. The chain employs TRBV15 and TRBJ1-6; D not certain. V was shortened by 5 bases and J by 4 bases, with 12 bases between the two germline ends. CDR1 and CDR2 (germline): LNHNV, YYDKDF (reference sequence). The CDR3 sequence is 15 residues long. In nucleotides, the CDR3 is TGTGCCACCAGCGACTCGGGGAATTATAATTCACCCCTCCACTTT. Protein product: CATSDSGNYNSPLHF.

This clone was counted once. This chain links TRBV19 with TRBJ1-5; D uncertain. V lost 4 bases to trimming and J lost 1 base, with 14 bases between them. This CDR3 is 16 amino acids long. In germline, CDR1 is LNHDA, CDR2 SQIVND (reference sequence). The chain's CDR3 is CASSNRLSVSNQPQHF. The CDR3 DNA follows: TGTGCCAGTAGTAATCGGCTCAGCGTGAGCAATCAGCCCCAGCATTTT.

CDR3 amino acids: CASSVYEQYF. The CDR3 DNA reads as TGTGCCAGCAGCGTCTACGAGCAGTACTTC. This chain links TRBV2 with TRBJ2-7; D not certain. The length of the CDR3 is 10 residues. CDR1 and CDR2 from the germline V gene are SNHLY and FYNNEI. Trimming shortened V by 6 bases and J by 3 bases, and 3 bases separated the two germline ends.

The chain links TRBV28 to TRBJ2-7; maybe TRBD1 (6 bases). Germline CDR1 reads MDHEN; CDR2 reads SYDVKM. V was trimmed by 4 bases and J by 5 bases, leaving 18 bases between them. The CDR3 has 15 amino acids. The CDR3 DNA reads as TGTGCCAGCAGTTCAGCCGGGACACCGGTCCACGAGCAGTACTTC. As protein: CASSSAGTPVHEQYF.

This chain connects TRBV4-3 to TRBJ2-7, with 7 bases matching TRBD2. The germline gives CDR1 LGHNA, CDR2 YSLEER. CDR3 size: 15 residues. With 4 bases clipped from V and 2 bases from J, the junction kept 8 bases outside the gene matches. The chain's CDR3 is CASSPGTTLPYEQYF. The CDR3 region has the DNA TGCGCCAGCAGCCCCGGGACTACCCTACCCTACGAGCAGTACTTC.

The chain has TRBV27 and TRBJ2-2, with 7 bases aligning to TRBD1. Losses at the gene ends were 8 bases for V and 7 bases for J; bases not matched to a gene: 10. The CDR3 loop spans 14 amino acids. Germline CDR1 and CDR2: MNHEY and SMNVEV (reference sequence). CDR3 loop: CASSPGQVVGELFF. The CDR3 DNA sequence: TGTGCCAGCTCACCCGGACAGGTGGTCGGGGAGCTGTTTTTT.

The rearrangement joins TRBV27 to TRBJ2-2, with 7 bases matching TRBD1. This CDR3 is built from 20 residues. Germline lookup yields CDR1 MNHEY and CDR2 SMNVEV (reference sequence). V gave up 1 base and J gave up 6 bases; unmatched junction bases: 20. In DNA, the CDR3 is TGTGCCAGCAGTTTATTAGGAATGGGTAGACACAGGGGACGGTCCGGGGAGCTGTTTTTT. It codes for CASSLLGMGRHRGRSGELFF.

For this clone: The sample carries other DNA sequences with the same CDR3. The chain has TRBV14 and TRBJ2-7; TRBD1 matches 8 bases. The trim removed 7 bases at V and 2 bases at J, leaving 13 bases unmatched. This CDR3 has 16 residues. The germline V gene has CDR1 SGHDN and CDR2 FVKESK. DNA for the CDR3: TGTGCCAGCACCCCAAACAGGGGGACGAATCCCTACGAGCAGTACTTC. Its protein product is CASTPNRGTNPYEQYF.

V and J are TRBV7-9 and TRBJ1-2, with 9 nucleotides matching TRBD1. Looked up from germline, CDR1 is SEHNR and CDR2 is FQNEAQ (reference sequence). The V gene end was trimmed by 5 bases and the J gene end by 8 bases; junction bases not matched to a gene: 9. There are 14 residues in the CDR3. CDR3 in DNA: TGTGCCAGCAGCCGAAGGGACAGGGAATACGGCTACACCTTC. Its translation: CASSRRDREYGYTF.

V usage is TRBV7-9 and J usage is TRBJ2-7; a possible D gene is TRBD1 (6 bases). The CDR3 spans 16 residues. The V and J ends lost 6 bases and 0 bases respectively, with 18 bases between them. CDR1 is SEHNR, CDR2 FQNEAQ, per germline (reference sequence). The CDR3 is CASSSPERDNSYEQYF. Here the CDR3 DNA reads TGTGCCAGCAGTTCACCCGAACGGGACAACTCCTACGAGCAGTACTTC.